These 11 T cell receptor beta chains were sequenced from one sample in a study of shared clonotypes between healthy human individuals. Measured with immunoSEQ multiplex PCR; TCRdb has only the in-frame clones, and not every one. The sample gives fewer than 2.5 million clones, 80% to 95% of which show up once; approximately 0.37% is in the top ten. What was sequenced was naive CD4+ T cells from PBMCs. The subset here: CD45RA+ positively selected. Receptor source: a man aged 18 to 30 in good health. Some clones in this sample may be carry-over from other donors' samples.

The V gene is TRBV2, the J gene TRBJ2-4, with 8 bases aligning to TRBD1. The CDR3 has 14 residues. Germline CDR1 reads SNHLY; CDR2 reads FYNNEI. Losses at the gene ends were 3 bases for V and 6 bases for J; bases not matched to a gene: 4. CDR3 amino acids: CASSEDREVNIQYF. The CDR3 region has the DNA TGTGCCAGCAGTGAGGACAGGGAGGTAAACATTCAGTACTTC. The whole variable domain, remainder taken from reference TRBV2 and TRBJ2-4, is EPEVTQTPSHQVTQMGQEVILRCVPISNHLYFYWYRQILGQKVEFLVSFYNNEISEKSEIFDDQFSVERPDGSNFTLKIRSTKLEDSAMYFCASSEDREVNIQYFGAGTRLSVL.

V gene TRBV28 combines with J gene TRBJ1-2; 8 positions agree with TRBD1. The CDR3 is 14 residues long. V lost 6 bases and J lost 5; bases outside the gene matches: 8. CDR1 and CDR2 from the germline V gene are MDHEN and SYDVKM. In DNA form, the CDR3 reads TGTGCCAGCAGGCTGACAGGGGAGAGTTATGGCTACACCTTC. Its translation is CASRLTGESYGYTF.

The V call is TRBV5-1, the J call TRBJ1-3; D uncertain. CDR3 size: 16 residues. V shed 0 bases and J shed 0 bases, with 10 bases lying between them. The V gene's germline CDR1 is SGHRS and CDR2 YFSETQ. CDR3 sequence: CASSLGGVNSGNTIYF. For the CDR3, the DNA is TGCGCCAGCAGCTTGGGTGGGGTGAACTCTGGAAACACCATATATTTT.

The V call is TRBV6-6, the J call TRBJ1-4; 9 bases are shared with TRBD1. Per the germline V gene, CDR1 is MNHNY and CDR2 is SVGAGI (reference sequence). V shed 6 bases and J 5 bases; nucleotides not matched to a gene: 10. This CDR3 is built from 16 residues. The CDR3 region has the DNA TGTGCCAGCAGCCCAGTACCCGGGACAGGGAATGAAAAACTGTTTTTT. Translating it yields CASSPVPGTGNEKLFF.

About this clone: In the same sample, other DNA sequences code for this CDR3. The rearrangement joins TRBV7-9 to TRBJ2-5, with 9 bases lining up with TRBD2. Germline values: CDR1 SEHNR, CDR2 FQNEAQ (reference sequence). After removal of 5 bases from V and 5 bases from J, the junction contained 9 bases not matched to a gene. CDR3 length: 15 residues. In DNA form, the CDR3 reads TGTGCCAGCAGCACGTTAGCGGGAGCCCGGGAGACCCAGTACTTC. Its translation is CASSTLAGARETQYF. Based on the CDR3 plus reference TRBV7-9 and TRBJ2-5, the full variable domain is DTGVSQNPRHKITKRGQNVTFRCDPISEHNRLYWYRQTLGQGPEFLTYFQNEAQLEKSRLLSDRFSAERPKGSFSTLEIQRTEQGDSAMYLCASSTLAGARETQYFGPGTRLLVL.

Concerning this clone itself: In the same sample, other DNA sequences code for this CDR3. This sequence joins TRBV5-1 and TRBJ2-7; D gene ambiguous. The V end was cut by 0 bases, the J end by 3 bases, with 7 bases between. CDR3 size: 13 residues. The germline gives CDR1 SGHRS, CDR2 YFSETQ. In nucleotides, the CDR3 is TGCGCCAGCAGCTTGGAAGGGCTCTACGAGCAGTACTTC. Its protein is CASSLEGLYEQYF.

The chain employs TRBV7-6 and TRBJ2-5; a weak D match, TRBD2 (6 bases). This CDR3 is built from 15 residues. The ends were cut back, 1 base at V and 6 bases at J, with 15 bases in the middle. Germline values: CDR1 SGHVS, CDR2 FNYEAQ. The CDR3 reads CASSLVGGGTQTQYF. Here the CDR3 DNA reads TGTGCCAGCAGCTTAGTTGGGGGAGGTACGCAGACCCAGTACTTC. Drawing the rest from reference TRBV7-6 and TRBJ2-5, the complete variable domain is GAGVSQSPRYKVTKRGQDVALRCDPISGHVSLYWYRQALGQGPEFLTYFNYEAQQDKSGLPNDRFSAERPEGSISTLTIQRTEQRDSAMYRCASSLVGGGTQTQYFGPGTRLLVL.

The chain recombines TRBV7-2 with TRBJ2-4, with D perhaps matching TRBD2 (6 bases). In germline, CDR1 is SGHTA, CDR2 FQGNSA. Between the trimmed V and J ends, which lost 5 bases and 15 bases, there was a span of 17 bases. This CDR3 spans 12 amino acids. The CDR3 nucleotides are TGTGCCAGCAGCGGGCGGGGTCTTCCCCCGTACTTC. Translating it yields CASSGRGLPPYF.

V gene TRBV9 combines with J gene TRBJ1-1, with D hard to call. This CDR3 is built from 15 residues. V lost 3 bases, J lost 2 bases, and 14 bases lay in between. Germline CDR1 SGDLS, CDR2 YYNGEE. Written as DNA, the CDR3 is TGTGCCAGCAGCGCCCCCCCCGGTGTAAACACTGAAGCTTTCTTT. It specifies CASSAPPGVNTEAFF.

The chain recombines TRBV15 with TRBJ1-1, with D possibly being TRBD1 (6 bases). The CDR3 has 17 residues. The V end was cut by 5 bases, the J end by 3 bases, with 22 bases between. Germline CDR1 reads LNHNV; CDR2 reads YYDKDF (reference sequence). The CDR3 here is CATSPMTGLRAYTEAFF. DNA for the CDR3: TGTGCCACCAGCCCGATGACAGGACTTCGTGCTTACACTGAAGCTTTCTTT.

The rearrangement links TRBV27 to TRBJ1-1, with 10 nucleotides matching TRBD1. CDR1 is MNHEY, CDR2 SMNVEV, per germline (reference sequence). This CDR3 contains 14 residues. V dropped 8 bases and J dropped 5; count of bases not matched to a gene: 8. The CDR3 protein is CASGRDRGTTEAFF. The CDR3 DNA reads as TGTGCCAGCGGAAGGGACAGGGGAACGACTGAAGCTTTCTTT.